Following are 17 T cell receptor beta chains from one sample sequenced in a study of CD8 T cells in Susac syndrome (dated by TCRdb to about 2019). Library construction relied on the immunoSEQ multiplex PCR assay. RNA was extracted using the RNeasy kit, and roughly 0.45 to 1 microgram was reverse transcribed with random hexamers. TCRdb's own reprocessing of the public reads used fastp at Q25 and MiXCR and kept productive beta chains. Each record represents a unique CDR3 protein, reported with the most common genes and DNA among its rows. The sample contains around 150,000 distinct CDR3 sequences, 90% to 95% of them found a single time. Approximately 0.27% of the sample belongs to the ten largest clones. The sequenced sample was CD8+ T cells from PBMCs. These receptors were obtained from a human donor in good health.

The chain couples TRBV29-1 to TRBJ2-1, with 10 bases identical to TRBD1. Germline V gene sequence: CDR1 SQVTM, CDR2 ANQGSEA. Trimming removed 6 bases from V and 4 bases from J; junction bases left unmatched: 6. The CDR3 runs to 14 residues. The CDR3 sequence: CSVEGQGPYNEQFF. The DNA for the CDR3 is TGCAGCGTAGAGGGACAGGGGCCATACAATGAGCAGTTCTTC.

The CDR3 sequence is CASSSGPPGGAYEQYF. DNA of the CDR3: TGTGCCAGCAGCAGCGGGCCCCCGGGCGGGGCCTACGAGCAGTACTTC. V and J are TRBV7-2 and TRBJ2-7; possible D gene TRBD2, 6 bases. The V gene lost 5 bases and the J gene lost 2 bases, with 19 bases spanning the gap. The CDR3 extends over 16 amino acids. CDR1 and CDR2 from the germline V gene are SGHTA and FQGNSA.

This chain connects TRBV4-3 to TRBJ1-2; perhaps TRBD1 as D (6 bases). The CDR3 is 14 residues long. From germline, CDR1 is LGHNA and CDR2 YSLEER. Trimming removed 1 base from V and 6 bases from J, with 12 bases in between. The CDR3 coding sequence is TGCGCCAGCAGCCAAGCTGGGGCAGGGGATGGCTACACCTTC. Translation gives CASSQAGAGDGYTF.

This rearrangement joins TRBV6-2 or TRBV6-3 to TRBJ2-7; 7 bases map to TRBD1. Germline CDR1 reads MNHEY; CDR2 reads SVGEGT. This CDR3 contains 12 residues. Trimming at V came to 6 bases and at J to 3 bases, leaving 2 bases not matched to a gene. The CDR3 nucleotides read TGTGCCAGCAGCGGGACAGACTACGAGCAGTACTTC. Translated, it gives CASSGTDYEQYF.

The V and J genes are TRBV15 and TRBJ2-7; D not certain. Trimming shortened V by 3 bases and J by 2 bases, and 17 bases separated the two germline ends. This CDR3 comprises 16 residues. The germline V gene encodes CDR1 LNHNV and CDR2 YYDKDF (reference sequence). The CDR3 region is CATSREPQSFPYEQYF. The CDR3 DNA reads TGTGCCACCAGCAGGGAGCCGCAGTCTTTTCCCTACGAGCAGTACTTC.

The chain employs TRBV9 and TRBJ2-1; a weak D match, TRBD1 (6 bases). The length of the CDR3 is 15 residues. The germline V gene has CDR1 SGDLS and CDR2 YYNGEE. The V gene lost 6 bases and the J gene lost 3 bases, with 16 bases spanning the gap. The CDR3 protein is CASNEGGQLYNEQFF. Here the CDR3 DNA reads TGTGCCAGCAACGAAGGAGGACAGCTCTACAATGAGCAGTTCTTC.

The genes are TRBV29-1 and TRBJ1-1; D gene unclear. Germline V gene data show CDR1 as SQVTM and CDR2 as ANQGSEA. V lost 4 bases and J 1 base, leaving 19 bases between the germline ends. The CDR3 extends over 16 amino acids. CDR3 protein: CSVVDRAPKGNTEAFF. CDR3 coding DNA: TGCAGCGTTGTTGACCGGGCCCCTAAGGGGAACACTGAAGCTTTCTTT.

V usage is TRBV28 and J usage is TRBJ2-1; maybe TRBD2 (6 bases). Germline loops: CDR1 MDHEN, CDR2 SYDVKM. CDR3 length equals 16 residues. V was clipped by 6 bases and J by 9 bases, with 24 bases between them. CDR3 sequence: CASSDLSRGAGSEQFF. The CDR3 coding sequence is TGTGCCAGCAGCGATTTGAGTCGGGGCGCGGGATCTGAGCAGTTCTTC.

This rearrangement joins TRBV7-8 to TRBJ1-4; D is unclear. The CDR3 extends over 11 amino acids. The V gene's germline CDR1 is SGHVS and CDR2 FQNEAQ. The V end lost 3 bases, the J end lost 14 bases, and 10 bases lay between the germline ends. The CDR3 loop is CASSFGSFLFF. CDR3 nucleotide sequence: TGTGCCAGCAGCTTTGGCAGCTTTCTGTTTTTT.

The gene calls are TRBV15 and TRBJ1-2, with TRBD1 matching 7 bases. Germline CDR1 and CDR2: LNHNV and YYDKDF (reference sequence). V trimming: 1 base; J trimming: 9 bases; junction bases outside the gene matches: 8. This CDR3 contains 14 residues. The CDR3 reads CATSRVRDRESYTF. CDR3 DNA sequence: TGTGCCACCAGCAGAGTTCGCGACAGGGAGAGCTACACCTTC. Using reference TRBV15 and TRBJ1-2 for the parts outside the CDR3, the full variable domain is DAMVIQNPRYQVTQFGKPVTLSCSQTLNHNVMYWYQQKSSQAPKLLFHYYDKDFNNEADTPDNFQSRRPNTSFCFLDIRSPGLGDTAMYLCATSRVRDRESYTFGSGTRLTVV.

The chain uses TRBV29-1 and TRBJ2-7, with D possibly TRBD1 on 5 matching bases. V gave up 4 bases and J gave up 2 bases, with 15 bases separating them. This CDR3 spans 14 amino acids. CDR1 and CDR2 (germline): SQVTM, ANQGSEA. This CDR3 reads CSVVGLQETYEQYF. In DNA, the CDR3 is TGCAGCGTTGTTGGGTTACAGGAGACCTACGAGCAGTACTTC.

The chain uses TRBV14 and TRBJ2-5; D gene ambiguous. The CDR3 spans 14 residues. Germline V gene data show CDR1 as SGHDN and CDR2 as FVKESK. Trimming left V 3 bases short and J 3 bases short, with 11 bases between. The CDR3 DNA is TGTGCCAGCAGCCACTGGGCAGTTGAAGAGACCCAGTACTTC. It specifies CASSHWAVEETQYF.

The V call is TRBV11-2, the J call TRBJ2-3; unclear D gene. V was clipped by 5 bases and J by 5 bases, with 5 bases between them. CDR3 length: 11 residues. The germline gives CDR1 SGHAT, CDR2 FQNNGV. CDR3 amino acids: CASSREDTQYF. The DNA of the CDR3 is TGTGCCAGCAGCCGCGAAGATACGCAGTATTTT.

V gene TRBV30 combines with J gene TRBJ1-2; D uncertain. The ends were cut back, 3 bases at V and 4 bases at J, with 15 bases in the middle. CDR3 length: 14 residues. Germline assignment: CDR1 GTSNPN and CDR2 SVGIG (reference sequence). In nucleotides, the CDR3 is TGTGCCTGGAGCCCCTTGGAAAGTACCTATGGCTACACCTTC. This sequence encodes CAWSPLESTYGYTF. Full variable domain (missing parts from reference TRBV30 and TRBJ1-2): SQTIHQWPATLVQPVGSPLSLECTVEGTSNPNLYWYRQAAGRGLQLLFYSVGIGQISSEVPQNLSASRPQDRQFILSSKKLLLSDSGFYLCAWSPLESTYGYTFGSGTRLTVV.

The J gene is TRBJ2-2, the V gene TRBV7-3; D uncertain. Germline V CDR1 and CDR2: SGHTA, FQGTGA. This CDR3 has 15 residues. Deletions cut 2 bases from V and 0 bases from J, with 7 bases between. This CDR3 is CASSLDGSNTGELFF. The CDR3 nucleotides read TGTGCCAGCAGCTTAGATGGGTCGAACACCGGGGAGCTGTTTTTT.

The V gene is TRBV2, the J gene TRBJ2-3; 7 bases match TRBD2. From germline, CDR1 is SNHLY and CDR2 FYNNEI. V gave up 11 bases and J gave up 1 base; unmatched junction bases: 12. The CDR3 contains 15 residues. The CDR3 is CAGLPRGEGTDTQYF. The CDR3 DNA reads as TGTGCCGGTCTCCCACGGGGGGAGGGCACAGATACGCAGTATTTT. Full variable domain (remainder filled in from reference TRBV2 and TRBJ2-3): EPEVTQTPSHQVTQMGQEVILRCVPISNHLYFYWYRQILGQKVEFLVSFYNNEISEKSEIFDDQFSVERPDGSNFTLKIRSTKLEDSAMYFCAGLPRGEGTDTQYFGPGTRLTVL.

The chain recombines TRBV2 with TRBJ2-1; D might be TRBD1 or TRBD2, each matching 5 bases. With 9 bases removed from V and 8 bases from J, the gap between germline ends came to 11 bases. CDR1 is SNHLY and CDR2 is FYNNEI in the germline V gene. The CDR3 contains 11 residues. In nucleotides, the CDR3 is TGTGCCAGTGGGGGTACCTATGAGCAGTTCTTC. Protein sequence: CASGGTYEQFF.